Listed below are T cell receptor beta chains from one sample, sequenced in a study of cytomegalovirus exposure and HLA in healthy donors. The assay was immunoSEQ multiplex PCR, and TCRdb's table has in-frame clones only and misses some. The sample lists about 140,000 clones; roughly 77% were seen once. Source material: PBMCs. The receptors were sampled from a middle-aged man in good health and CMV-seronegative. The CDR3 runs from the conserved cysteine through the conserved F or W. D genes are given only for firm matches. Rows may omit the clone size; those that give it use once, few, many or a size class.

d_call j_call v_call clone_size cdr3_nt cdr3_aa
TRBD2 TRBJ2-1 TRBV27 - TGTGCCAGCACCGGACTAGCGGGGTACAATGAGCAGTTCTTC CASTGLAGYNEQFF
TRBD2 TRBJ2-1 TRBV4-1 few TGCGCCAGCAGCCCAGGGAGGGACCCCAACAATGAGCAGTTCTTC CASSPGRDPNNEQFF
TRBD1 TRBJ2-7 TRBV9 - TGTGCCAGCAGCGCGACACAGGGGACCGAGCAGTACTTC CASSATQGTEQYF
TRBD1 TRBJ2-1 TRBV5-4 - TGTGCCAGCACCCTGGGACAGGGGGAGAATGAGCAGTTCTTC CASTLGQGENEQFF
TRBD1 TRBJ1-2 TRBV19 - TGTGCCAGTAGTCACAGGGGCGTTAATAACTATGGCTACACCTTC CASSHRGVNNYGYTF
- TRBJ1-2 TRBV11-1 - TGTGCCAGCCGGGCCGATCCGGGAGCCTATGGCTACACCTTC CASRADPGAYGYTF
- TRBJ2-2 TRBV4-3 - TGCGCCAGCAGCCAAGACAGGACGGGAGGGGAGCTGTTTTTT CASSQDRTGGELFF
- TRBJ2-7 TRBV2 few TGTGCCAGCAGTCTTGCCTCCTACGAGCAGTACTTC CASSLASYEQYF
TRBD1 TRBJ2-1 TRBV5-4 - TGTGCCAGCACCTTGGGGACAGGGGTATGGTCCTACAATGAGCAGTTCTTC CASTLGTGVWSYNEQFF
- TRBJ1-1 TRBV7-8 few TGTGCCAGCAGCGCATCGGGGGTAGGAATGAACACTGAAGCTTTCTTT CASSASGVGMNTEAFF
- TRBJ1-1 TRBV5-6 - TGTGCCAGCAGCTCCTACACTACGAACACTGAAGCTTTCTTT CASSSYTTNTEAFF
TRBD1 TRBJ1-3 TRBV7-6 - TGTGCCAGCAGCTCCCGACCGGACAGGTTCTCTGGAAACACCATATATTTT CASSSRPDRFSGNTIYF
TRBD2 TRBJ2-1 TRBV11-2 - TGTGCCAGCAGCCCAAGCGGGGGCCTCTACAATGAGCAGTTCTTC CASSPSGGLYNEQFF
TRBD1 TRBJ2-1 TRBV28 - TGTGCCAGCAGTTCCCTCGACAGGGATGAAGATGAGCAGTTCTTC CASSSLDRDEDEQFF
TRBD1 TRBJ2-7 TRBV15 - TGTGCCACCAGCAGAGCCGGGACAGGAATCTACGAGCAGTACTTC CATSRAGTGIYEQYF
TRBD1 TRBJ1-1 TRBV4-3 few TGCGCCAGCAGCCAAGATCGAGGTGGCAGGGGGCAGGTTGAAGCTTTCTTT CASSQDRGGRGQVEAFF
TRBD1 TRBJ1-5 TRBV2 - TGTGCCAGCAGGGACAGGGGGCCACCCCAGCATTTT CASRDRGPPQHF
- TRBJ2-1 TRBV14 - TGTGCCAGCAGCCAAGCCCAGCGGGCCCCCCTGGGGGAGCAGTTCTTC CASSQAQRAPLGEQFF
TRBD2 TRBJ2-3 TRBV5-4 - TGTGCCAGCAGCTTGGCCGGCGGGGGGAGCACAGATACGCAGTATTTT CASSLAGGGSTDTQYF
TRBD1 TRBJ2-3 TRBV6-1 - TGTGCCAGCCTTGAAGGACAGGGGGTGATAGATACGCAGTATTTT CASLEGQGVIDTQYF
TRBD2 TRBJ2-1 TRBV27 - TGTGCCAGCAGTTCCTCGCGGGGGTACAATGAGCAGTTCTTC CASSSSRGYNEQFF
- TRBJ2-3 TRBV25-1 once TGTGCCAGCCAACCCCCCAATTCTCTAGGCACAGATACGCAGTATTTT CASQPPNSLGTDTQYF
TRBD1 TRBJ2-7 TRBV7-9 - TGTGCCAGCAGAGACAGGGGGAAGGGCGAGCAGTACTTC CASRDRGKGEQYF
- TRBJ2-3 TRBV27 - TGTGCCAGCAGTTTGGTAAGGGGCGCATATGATACGCAGTATTTT CASSLVRGAYDTQYF
TRBD1 TRBJ2-7 TRBV11-2 - TGTGCCAGCAGCGCTTCAGGGGGTGAGCAGTACTTC CASSASGGEQYF
- TRBJ2-3 TRBV7-9 - TGTGCCAGCACCGTCGATAGTACGCAGTATTTT CASTVDSTQYF
- TRBJ1-1 TRBV5-6 - TGTGCCAGCAGCTTGATCAGGGCTGAAGCTTTCTTT CASSLIRAEAFF
TRBD1 TRBJ1-2 TRBV7-2 few TGTGCCAGCAGGACGGACAGGTCCTACTATGGCTACACCTTC CASRTDRSYYGYTF
- TRBJ2-3 TRBV6-5 - TGTGCCACCTCCGGAGGGGCAGGAGATACGCAGTATTTT CATSGGAGDTQYF
- TRBJ2-6 TRBV4-3 - TGCGCCAGCAGCCAAGATAAGAGCTCTGGGGCCAACGTCCTGACTTTC CASSQDKSSGANVLTF
TRBD2 TRBJ2-3 TRBV5-4 - TGTGCCAGCAGCTTAAAATCTAGCGGGTGGAGCACAGATACGCAGTATTTT CASSLKSSGWSTDTQYF
- TRBJ2-1 TRBV28 - TGTGCCAGCAGTGGGACATGGGCGAACAATGAGCAGTTCTTC CASSGTWANNEQFF
- TRBJ1-1 TRBV27 - TGTGCCAGCAGTTCGTACAGGGTTAGCACTGAAGCTTTCTTT CASSSYRVSTEAFF
TRBD1 TRBJ2-5 TRBV7-8 - TGTGCCAGCAGCTTAGCGGGGACAGTTAGAGAGACCCAGTACTTC CASSLAGTVRETQYF
TRBD2 TRBJ2-1 TRBV9 - TGTGCCAGCAGCGTAGTAGGGAGGGATTTTGAGCAGTTCTTC CASSVVGRDFEQFF
TRBD1 TRBJ2-7 TRBV10-3 - TGTGCCATCCACCAGGGGGTAGCCTACGAGCAGTACTTC CAIHQGVAYEQYF
- TRBJ1-2 TRBV27 - TGTGCCAGCAGGACGCCCGGGACTTATGGCTACACCTTC CASRTPGTYGYTF
- TRBJ1-5 TRBV4-1 - TGCGCCAGCAGCTTCCGACAGGCGTGGGGGCCCCAGCATTTT CASSFRQAWGPQHF
- TRBJ2-6 TRBV2 - TGTGCCAGCAGTGCACAGGGCTCTGGGGCCAACGTCCTGACTTTC CASSAQGSGANVLTF
- TRBJ1-3 TRBV5-1 - TGCGCCAGCAGCACCGACAGCGTCTCTGGAAACACCATATATTTT CASSTDSVSGNTIYF
TRBD1 TRBJ1-1 TRBV5-5 - TGTGCCAGCAGCAGACAGGGCCAGAACACTGAAGCTTTCTTT CASSRQGQNTEAFF
TRBD1 TRBJ2-1 TRBV7-3 - TGTGCCAGCAGCTCAAAGGACAGGGACCCGGGGAATGAGCAGTTCTTC CASSSKDRDPGNEQFF
- TRBJ2-2 TRBV7-9 - TGTGCCAGCAGCTTAACTAGCCTCACCGGGGAGCTGTTTTTT CASSLTSLTGELFF
TRBD1 TRBJ2-3 TRBV6-4 once TGTGCCAGCAGTTTAAGGACAGGGAATAGAGATACGCAGTATTTT CASSLRTGNRDTQYF
TRBD1 TRBJ2-3 TRBV4-3 once TGCGCCAGCAGCCAAGATAGCCGACAGGGCCCCACAGATACGCAGTATTTT CASSQDSRQGPTDTQYF
- TRBJ1-1 TRBV19 - TGTGCCAGTAGACAGCTTTGGGACACTGAAGCTTTCTTT CASRQLWDTEAFF
- TRBJ1-6 TRBV4-3 - TGCGCCAGCAGCCAAACTCGACTAGCGGGTTCACCCCTCCACTTT CASSQTRLAGSPLHF
- TRBJ2-1 TRBV11-3 - TGTGCCAGCAGCCGTGACAAACTCTACAATGAGCAGTTCTTC CASSRDKLYNEQFF
- TRBJ1-3 TRBV9 - TGTTTCCTTCGGGGGAGGGGTCGTGGAAACACCATATATTTT CFLRGRGRGNTIYF
- TRBJ1-5 TRBV2 - TGTGCCAGCAGTCCAACAGGGATCGGTCAGCCCCAGCATTTT CASSPTGIGQPQHF